This entry concerns a single T cell receptor beta chain. The antigen is unknown. These data come from a study of post-analysis software for immune sequencing data. cDNA libraries of TCR beta carried unique molecular identifiers. A population of roughly 1 to 11 million T cells gave rise to a few hundred thousand cDNA molecules. A single record per CDR3 protein comes from TCRdb applying MiXCR to the PCR reads. This sample has hundreds of thousands of distinct CDR3 sequences, with roughly three fifths found just once. General study results and limits: Those with multiple sclerosis, the patient group, showed significantly lower normalized Chao1 diversity than controls. Patients showed TRBV5-6, TRBV5-1 and TRBV20-1 among about five TRBV segments more frequent than in controls.

The ends lost 3 bases at V and 7 bases at J; junction bases unmatched: 8. The CDR3 is 16 amino acids. The sequenced material came from blood. The sequence was obtained from a girl aged 2 to 9 with multiple sclerosis. V is TRBV12-3 or TRBV12-4 and J is TRBJ2-1, with TRBD1 matching 11 bases. The CDR3 region has the DNA TGTGCCAGCAGTTTTGGGACAGGGGGTTTTCGGAATGAGCAGTTCTTC. Translated, it gives CASSFGTGGFRNEQFF.